These 7 T cell receptor beta chains originate from one sample sequenced in a study of blood T cells in healthy people across ages. Then a second PCR, running roughly 7 to 11 cycles, was carried out with a sample-barcoded 5' primer and a J-beta primer mix. TCRdb redid the calling of the 5' RACE reads with MiXCR, one entry per CDR3 protein. The table has about 2 million distinct CDR3 sequences, roughly 50% seen once; the top ten hold around 2.1%. The material sequenced was blood. These receptors were taken from a woman aged 40 to 50 in good health.

This clonotype was counted only a few times. This chain links TRBV7-2 with TRBJ2-3; 15 bases agree with TRBD2. Germline CDR1 reads SGHTA; CDR2 reads FQGNSA. Germline trimming cut 7 bases from V and 2 bases from J; bases unmatched to any gene: 10. The CDR3 extends over 18 amino acids. The CDR3 region has the DNA TGTGCCAGCAAGGGACTAGCGGGGGGCCTGTCACCCACAGATACGCAGTATTTT. Protein: CASKGLAGGLSPTDTQYF.

This clonotype showed up just a few times. The CDR3 is CSAQQRINNEQFF. The CDR3 region has the DNA TGCAGTGCCCAGCAACGGATCAACAATGAGCAGTTCTTC. The chain couples TRBV20-1 to TRBJ2-1, with D hard to call. The CDR3 spans 13 residues. V was shortened by 6 bases and J by 5 bases, with 14 bases between the two germline ends. Germline V CDR1 and CDR2: DFQATT, SNEGSKA (reference sequence).

This clonotype came up many times. The CDR3 coding sequence is TGCAGCGTTGCACAGCTTAAAGAGACCCAGTACTTC. Translated, it gives CSVAQLKETQYF. The chain combines TRBV29-1 with TRBJ2-5; D remains ambiguous. The CDR3 is 12 residues long. Germline V gene lookup returns CDR1 SQVTM and CDR2 ANQGSEA. Trimming pared 4 bases from V and 3 bases from J, leaving 9 bases between.

The chain carries TRBV20-1 and TRBJ2-7, with 11 bases aligning to TRBD2. The J call may not be correct, given that the DNA end is closer to TRBJ2-5. The CDR3 runs to 16 residues. Germline lookup yields CDR1 DFQATT and CDR2 SNEGSKA (reference sequence). DNA of the CDR3: TGCAGTGCTAGTCCCCTTAGCGGGGGGGCCGTGAAGACCCAGTACTTC. Translation gives CSASPLSGGAVKTQYF.

This clonotype was seen more than once but under ten times. The chain couples TRBV4-1 to TRBJ2-7; no definite D call. Germline V gene sequence: CDR1 MGHRA, CDR2 YSYEKL. The CDR3 loop spans 15 amino acids. V gave up 2 bases and J gave up 3 bases, with 14 bases separating them. The CDR3 DNA sequence: TGCGCCAGCAGCCAAACCCAGCGCACGGGCTACGAGCAGTACTTC. Amino acid sequence: CASSQTQRTGYEQYF.

This sequence joins TRBV6-6 and TRBJ1-2, with TRBD1 matching 10 bases. J gave up 8 bases and V 8 bases, and 5 bases lay outside the gene matches. This CDR3 has 12 residues. Germline V gives CDR1 MNHNY, CDR2 SVGAGI (reference sequence). CDR3: CASATGGKGYTF. The CDR3 DNA reads TGTGCCAGCGCGACAGGGGGCAAGGGCTACACCTTC.

The chain joins TRBV12-3 or TRBV12-4 to TRBJ1-5; 8 bases line up with TRBD1. V shed 6 bases and J 4 bases; nucleotides not matched to a gene: 8. The CDR3 consists of 15 residues. CDR3 residues: CASSIRTGRNQPQHF. CDR3 sequence (DNA): TGTGCCAGCAGCATCCGGACAGGGAGGAATCAGCCCCAGCATTTT.